This TCR beta chain emerged from a study of shared clonotypes between healthy human individuals. Trimming took off 4 bases at V and 1 base at J, with 6 bases between the two ends. This CDR3 comprises 13 residues. The germline CDR1 and CDR2 sequences are SGHTS and YDEGEE. TCRdb's table, derived via immunoSEQ multiplex PCR, lists solely in-frame clones and lacks some. The sample shows around 1.5 million clones, 95% to 99% of them seen only once. This TCR was sampled from a man aged 30 to 39 in good health. Source material: naive CD4+ T cells sorted from blood. Subset of the sample: CD45RA+ positively selected. The chain joins TRBV5-8 to TRBJ2-1; D call uncertain. CDR3 bases: TGTGCCAGCAGCGAGGATTCCTACAATGAGCAGTTCTTC. Translation: CASSEDSYNEQFF.